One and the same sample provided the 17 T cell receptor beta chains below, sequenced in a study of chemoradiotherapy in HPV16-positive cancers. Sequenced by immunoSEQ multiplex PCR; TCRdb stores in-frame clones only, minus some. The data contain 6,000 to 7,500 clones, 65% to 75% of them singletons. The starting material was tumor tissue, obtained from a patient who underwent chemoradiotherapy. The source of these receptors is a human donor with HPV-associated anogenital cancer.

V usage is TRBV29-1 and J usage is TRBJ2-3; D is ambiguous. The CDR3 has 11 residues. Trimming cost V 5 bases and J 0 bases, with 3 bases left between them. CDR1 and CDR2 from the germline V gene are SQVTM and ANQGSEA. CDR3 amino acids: CSVQSTDTQYF. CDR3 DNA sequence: TGCAGCGTTCAGAGCACAGATACGCAGTATTTT.

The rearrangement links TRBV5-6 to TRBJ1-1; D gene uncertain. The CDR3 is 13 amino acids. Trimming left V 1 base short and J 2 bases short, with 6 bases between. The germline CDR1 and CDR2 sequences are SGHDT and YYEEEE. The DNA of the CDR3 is TGTGCCAGCAGCTTGAATGTCAACACTGAAGCTTTCTTT. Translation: CASSLNVNTEAFF.

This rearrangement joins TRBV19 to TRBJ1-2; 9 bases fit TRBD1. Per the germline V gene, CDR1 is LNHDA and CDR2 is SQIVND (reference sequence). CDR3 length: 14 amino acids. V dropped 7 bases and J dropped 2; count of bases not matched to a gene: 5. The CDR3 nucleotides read TGTGCCAGTAACCCGGGACAGGGAAACTATGGCTACACCTTC. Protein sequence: CASNPGQGNYGYTF.

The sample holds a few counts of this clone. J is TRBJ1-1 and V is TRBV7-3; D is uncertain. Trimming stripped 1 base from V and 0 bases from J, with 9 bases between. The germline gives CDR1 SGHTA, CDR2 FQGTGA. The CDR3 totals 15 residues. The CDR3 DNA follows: TGTGCCAGCAGCTTAAATGGAAACATGAACACTGAAGCTTTCTTT. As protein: CASSLNGNMNTEAFF.

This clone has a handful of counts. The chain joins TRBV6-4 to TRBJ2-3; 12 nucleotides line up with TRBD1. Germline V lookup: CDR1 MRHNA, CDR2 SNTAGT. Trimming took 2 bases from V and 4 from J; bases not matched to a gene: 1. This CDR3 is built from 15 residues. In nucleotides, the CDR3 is TGTGCCAGCAGTGACGGGACAGGGGGCGCAGATACGCAGTATTTT. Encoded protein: CASSDGTGGADTQYF.

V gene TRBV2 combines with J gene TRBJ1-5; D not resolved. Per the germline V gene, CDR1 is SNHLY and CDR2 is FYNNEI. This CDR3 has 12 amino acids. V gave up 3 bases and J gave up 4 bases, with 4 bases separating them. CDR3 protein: CASSEGNQPQHF. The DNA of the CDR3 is TGTGCCAGCAGTGAGGGAAATCAGCCCCAGCATTTT. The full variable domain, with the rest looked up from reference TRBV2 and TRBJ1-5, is EPEVTQTPSHQVTQMGQEVILRCVPISNHLYFYWYRQILGQKVEFLVSFYNNEISEKSEIFDDQFSVERPDGSNFTLKIRSTKLEDSAMYFCASSEGNQPQHFGDGTRLSIL.

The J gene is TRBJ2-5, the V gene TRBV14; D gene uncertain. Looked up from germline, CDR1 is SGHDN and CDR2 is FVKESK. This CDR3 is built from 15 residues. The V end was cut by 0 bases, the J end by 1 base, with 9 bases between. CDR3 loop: CASSQEGRGQETQYF. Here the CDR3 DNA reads TGTGCCAGCAGCCAAGAGGGCAGAGGCCAAGAGACCCAGTACTTC.

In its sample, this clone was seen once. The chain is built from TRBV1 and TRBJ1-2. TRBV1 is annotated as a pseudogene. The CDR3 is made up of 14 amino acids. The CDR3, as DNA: TGCACCAGCAGCCAAGATGTCCGAAGACATGGCTACACCTTC. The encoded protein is CTSSQDVRRHGYTF.

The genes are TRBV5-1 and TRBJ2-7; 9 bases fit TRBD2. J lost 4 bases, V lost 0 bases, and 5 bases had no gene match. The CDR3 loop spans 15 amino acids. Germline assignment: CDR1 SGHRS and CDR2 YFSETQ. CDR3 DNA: TGCGCCAGCAGCTTGGAGCTAGCGGGGAAGTACGAGCAGTACTTC. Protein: CASSLELAGKYEQYF.

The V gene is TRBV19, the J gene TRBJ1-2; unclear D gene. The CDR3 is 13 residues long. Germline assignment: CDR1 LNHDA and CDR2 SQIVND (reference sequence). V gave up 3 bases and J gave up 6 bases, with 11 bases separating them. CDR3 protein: CASSMARGDGYTF. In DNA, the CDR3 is TGTGCCAGTAGTATGGCCCGTGGGGATGGCTACACCTTC. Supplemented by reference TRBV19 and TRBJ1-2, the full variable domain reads DGGITQSPKYLFRKEGQNVTLSCEQNLNHDAMYWYRQDPGQGLRLIYYSQIVNDFQKGDIAEGYSVSREKKESFPLTVTSAQKNPTAFYLCASSMARGDGYTFGSGTRLTVV.

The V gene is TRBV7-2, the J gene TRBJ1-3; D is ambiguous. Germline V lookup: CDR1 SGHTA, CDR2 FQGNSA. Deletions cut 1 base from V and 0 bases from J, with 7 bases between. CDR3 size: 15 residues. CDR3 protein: CASSLEAYSGNTIYF. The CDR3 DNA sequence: TGTGCCAGCAGCTTAGAAGCCTACTCTGGAAACACCATATATTTT.

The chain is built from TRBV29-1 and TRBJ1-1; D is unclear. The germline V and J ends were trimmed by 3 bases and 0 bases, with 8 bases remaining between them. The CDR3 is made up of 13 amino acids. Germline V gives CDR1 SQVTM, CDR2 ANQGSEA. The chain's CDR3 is CSVERQLNTEAFF. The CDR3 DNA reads TGCAGCGTTGAGCGGCAGCTGAACACTGAAGCTTTCTTT.

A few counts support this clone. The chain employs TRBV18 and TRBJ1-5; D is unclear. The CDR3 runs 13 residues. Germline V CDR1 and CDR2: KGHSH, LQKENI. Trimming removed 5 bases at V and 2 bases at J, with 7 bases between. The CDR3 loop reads CASSSVGNQPQHF. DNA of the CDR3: TGTGCCAGCTCAAGTGTGGGCAATCAGCCCCAGCATTTT.

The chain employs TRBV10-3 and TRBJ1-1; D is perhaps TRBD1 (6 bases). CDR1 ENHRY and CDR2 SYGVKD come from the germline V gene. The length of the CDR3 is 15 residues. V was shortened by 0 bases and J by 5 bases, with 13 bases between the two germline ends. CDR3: CAISESRGTLTEAFF. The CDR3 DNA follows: TGTGCCATCAGTGAGTCTAGGGGGACCCTGACTGAAGCTTTCTTT.

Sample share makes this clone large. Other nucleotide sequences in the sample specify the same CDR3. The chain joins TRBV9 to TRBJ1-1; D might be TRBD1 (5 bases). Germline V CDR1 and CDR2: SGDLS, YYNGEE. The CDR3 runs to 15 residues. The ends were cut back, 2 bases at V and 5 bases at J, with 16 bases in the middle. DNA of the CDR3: TGTGCCAGCAGCGTTGGAAAGGGGCTTGGAACTGAAGCTTTCTTT. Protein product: CASSVGKGLGTEAFF.

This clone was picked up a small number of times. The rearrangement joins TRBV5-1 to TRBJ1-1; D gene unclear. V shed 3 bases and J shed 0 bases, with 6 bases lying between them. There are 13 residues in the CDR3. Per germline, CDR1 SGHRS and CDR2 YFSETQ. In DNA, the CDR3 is TGCGCCAGCAGCTCGACTGTGAACACTGAAGCTTTCTTT. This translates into CASSSTVNTEAFF.

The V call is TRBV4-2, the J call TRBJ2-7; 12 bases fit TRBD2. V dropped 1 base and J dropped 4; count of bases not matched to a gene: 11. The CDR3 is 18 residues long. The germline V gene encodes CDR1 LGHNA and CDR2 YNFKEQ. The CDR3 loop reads CASSQVRASGRALYEQYF. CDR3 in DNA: TGTGCCAGCAGCCAAGTAAGGGCTAGCGGGAGGGCCTTGTACGAGCAGTACTTC.